This is a list of T cell receptor beta chains from one sample in a study of spatial heterogeneity in lung cancer. In TCRdb, the 5' RACE reads were re-called with MiXCR into one record per CDR3 protein. Counted here are 48,000 or so distinct CDR3 sequences, 5.3% occurring once; the ten biggest clones make up around 10%. This specimen was PBMCs, taken at surgery. These receptors were collected from a male donor with early-stage non-small cell lung cancer. Each CDR3 is given with its conserved first and last residue.

V	J	CDR3
TRBV11-2	TRBJ2-1	CASGLGTTMNEQFF
TRBV12-3/TRBV12-4	TRBJ1-4	CASSLAEKLFF
TRBV5-1	TRBJ2-3	CASSLVAGGRTDTQYF
TRBV20-1	TRBJ2-1	CSAPGDRVLEQFF
TRBV7-2	TRBJ2-3	CASSSTGDVATDTQYF
TRBV4-1	TRBJ2-3	CASRQPGLATDTQYF
TRBV5-1	TRBJ2-7	CASSVDRADEQYF
TRBV27	TRBJ2-7	CASSLKGPPRGYEQYF
TRBV11-3	TRBJ2-7	CASSLSQGANEQYF
TRBV6-5	TRBJ2-2	CASSWRGFITGELFF
TRBV4-1	TRBJ1-3	CASSLQTGGNTIYF
TRBV5-1	TRBJ2-7	CASSYSYEQYF
TRBV5-1	TRBJ2-1	CASSLEASGRPYNEQFF
TRBV5-1	TRBJ2-3	CASSFRDTDTQYF
TRBV19	TRBJ1-1	CASSIERGSEAFF
TRBV20-1	TRBJ2-7	CSARGWDRIYEQYF
TRBV20-1	TRBJ2-1	CSAIRLAGEHEQFF
TRBV19	TRBJ2-3	CASRHTSTDTQYF
TRBV9	TRBJ2-2	CASSVGTSGYTGELFF
TRBV7-6	TRBJ1-6	CASSLEVPPNSPLHF
TRBV11-2	TRBJ1-5	CASSLFYREGQPQHF
TRBV9	TRBJ1-1	CASSVSGTANTEAFF
TRBV23-1	TRBJ1-3	CASSPRHAGRNTIYF
TRBV28	TRBJ1-2	CASSLPAGYGYTF
TRBV7-9	TRBJ2-1	CASSLSYGAGPSYNEQFF
TRBV5-1	TRBJ1-1	CASSLGPQGDTEAFF
TRBV6-5	TRBJ2-1	CASSYGKAGGLYNEQFF
TRBV3-1	TRBJ2-3	CASRPGTSGTDTQYF
TRBV29-1	TRBJ2-7	CSVEGTETSYEQYF
TRBV5-3	TRBJ1-6	CARSPRVYNSPLHF
TRBV7-9	TRBJ2-3	CASSQGLAGLTDTQYF
TRBV29-1	TRBJ2-3	CSLEVPGADTQYF
TRBV5-6	TRBJ2-2	CASSTDRGRDTGELFF